A single sample gave rise to the 26 T cell receptor beta chains below, sequenced in a study of graft-versus-host responses after intestinal transplantation. The protocol was immunoSEQ multiplex PCR, while the TCRdb copy is restricted to in-frame clones and leaves out a portion. The data contain about 2,900 clones, about 92% of them seen just once; the ten biggest clones take up under 5%. The material was bone marrow, obtained more than 350 days after transplant. All receptors come from a human patient who received an intestinal transplant, so some T cells may come from the graft donor.

The gene calls are TRBV6-1 and TRBJ2-2; D possibly uses TRBD1 or TRBD2 (5 bases each). Trimming left V 7 bases short and J 4 bases short, with 10 bases between. This CDR3 spans 13 amino acids. Germline V gene lookup returns CDR1 MNHNS and CDR2 SASEGT. The CDR3 nucleotides are TGTGCCAGCAACGAGGGGATCACCGGGGAGCTGTTTTTT. Its protein product is CASNEGITGELFF.

The gene calls are TRBV5-1 and TRBJ2-1; D possibly corresponds to TRBD2 (6 bases). Between the trimmed V and J ends, which lost 0 bases and 5 bases, there was a span of 12 bases. The germline V gene has CDR1 SGHRS and CDR2 YFSETQ. The CDR3 totals 15 residues. In DNA form, the CDR3 reads TGCGCCAGCAGCTTGGGCAGCGGGCCCGACAATGAGCAGTTCTTC. Translated: CASSLGSGPDNEQFF.

The chain joins TRBV28 to TRBJ2-7; D remains unclear. CDR3 length: 12 amino acids. The ends were cut back, 1 base at V and 5 bases at J, with 6 bases in the middle. CDR1 is MDHEN and CDR2 is SYDVKM in the germline V gene. The CDR3 here is CASSLSTDEQYF. DNA of the CDR3: TGTGCCAGCAGTTTATCGACCGACGAGCAGTACTTC.

The chain couples TRBV30 to TRBJ2-5; D call uncertain. CDR1 is GTSNPN, CDR2 SVGIG, per germline (reference sequence). This CDR3 contains 12 residues. Trimming took 4 bases from V and 2 from J, leaving 8 bases between them. The CDR3 loop is CAWNAQQETQYF. The CDR3, as DNA: TGTGCCTGGAATGCCCAGCAAGAGACCCAGTACTTC.

The chain has TRBV5-4 and TRBJ2-2, with D possibly TRBD2 on 6 matching bases. There are 15 residues in the CDR3. Germline CDR1 SGHNT, CDR2 YYREEE (reference sequence). Trimming removed 0 bases from V and 6 bases from J, with 12 bases in between. CDR3: CASSLGTLAAGELFF. CDR3 nucleotide sequence: TGTGCCAGCAGCTTGGGGACTTTAGCGGCCGGGGAGCTGTTTTTT.

The chain employs TRBV6-1 and TRBJ2-5; 8 positions agree with TRBD1. The CDR3 consists of 14 residues. Germline loops: CDR1 MNHNS, CDR2 SASEGT. Trimming cost V 6 bases and J 1 base; bases outside gene matches: 4. CDR3 amino acids: CASRQGQVQETQYF. CDR3 sequence (DNA): TGTGCCAGCAGGCAGGGACAGGTCCAAGAGACCCAGTACTTC.

The CDR3 DNA reads TGTGCCAGCAGCCAGACTAGCGGGGCCGTCTACGAGCAGTACTTC. Its protein product is CASSQTSGAVYEQYF. The J gene is TRBJ2-7, the V gene TRBV6-6, with TRBD2 identical over 11 bases. The germline gives CDR1 MNHNY, CDR2 SVGAGI (reference sequence). The CDR3 spans 15 residues. The V segment lost 6 bases and the J segment 3 bases; nucleotides outside the gene matches: 7.

This chain joins TRBV28 and TRBJ2-7; tentatively, D is TRBD1 or TRBD2 (5 bases each). The CDR3 extends over 12 amino acids. Germline values: CDR1 MDHEN, CDR2 SYDVKM. The V and J ends lost 3 bases and 6 bases respectively, with 9 bases between them. The CDR3 loop reads CASSLLGTEQYF. The CDR3 region has the DNA TGTGCCAGCAGTTTGCTAGGGACCGAGCAGTACTTC. The full variable domain, in which reference TRBV28 and TRBJ2-7 provide the parts outside the CDR3, is DVKVTQSSRYLVKRTGEKVFLECVQDMDHENMFWYRQDPGLGLRLIYFSYDVKMKEKGDIPEGYSVSREKKERFSLILESASTNQTSMYLCASSLLGTEQYFGPGTRLTVT.

The rearrangement links TRBV28 to TRBJ2-6; no firm D call. Per the germline V gene, CDR1 is MDHEN and CDR2 is SYDVKM. CDR3 length equals 18 residues. V was shortened by 4 bases and J by 5 bases, with 21 bases between the two germline ends. The CDR3: CASSSIYLTQSRANVLTF. Written as DNA, the CDR3 is TGTGCCAGCAGTTCAATTTATCTGACACAAAGTCGGGCCAACGTCCTGACTTTC.

This rearrangement joins TRBV2 to TRBJ2-1; D might be TRBD2 (6 bases). The CDR3 has 14 amino acids. The V gene lost 8 bases and the J gene lost 4 bases, with 15 bases spanning the gap. Looked up from germline, CDR1 is SNHLY and CDR2 is FYNNEI. CDR3 sequence (DNA): TGTGCCAGCTGCGGGGCGGGAAATTACAATGAGCAGTTCTTC. Encoded protein: CASCGAGNYNEQFF.

The CDR3 coding sequence is TGTGCCAGCAAAGCGGGGGCAACCTACAATGAGCAGTTCTTC. Translated, it gives CASKAGATYNEQFF. The chain joins TRBV28 to TRBJ2-1; TRBD2 agrees at 8 bases. The V and J ends lost 7 bases and 2 bases, in that order; junction bases with no gene match: 4. CDR1 MDHEN and CDR2 SYDVKM come from the germline V gene. The CDR3 runs 14 residues.

The J gene is TRBJ2-1, the V gene TRBV11-3; 8 bases agree with TRBD1. Germline trimming cut 3 bases from V and 6 bases from J; bases unmatched to any gene: 7. The CDR3 is 15 residues long. The germline V gene has CDR1 SGHNT and CDR2 YENEEA. This chain's CDR3 is CASSFAGGGPNEQFF. The CDR3 DNA sequence: TGTGCCAGCAGCTTTGCAGGGGGCGGACCCAATGAGCAGTTCTTC.

The gene calls are TRBV4-1 and TRBJ1-1, with D unresolved. Looked up from germline, CDR1 is MGHRA and CDR2 is YSYEKL. There are 15 residues in the CDR3. Trimming pared 2 bases from V and 1 base from J, leaving 11 bases between. DNA of the CDR3: TGCGCCAGCAGCCAAAGGTCTCCTGAGAACACTGAAGCTTTCTTT. It translates to CASSQRSPENTEAFF.

The V call is TRBV6-1, the J call TRBJ1-1; no clear D gene. V was pared by 2 bases and J by 0 bases, with 7 bases between. Per the germline V gene, CDR1 is MNHNS and CDR2 is SASEGT. CDR3 length: 14 residues. This CDR3 is CASSEMRMNTEAFF. The CDR3 nucleotides read TGTGCCAGCAGTGAAATGCGGATGAACACTGAAGCTTTCTTT.

This chain connects TRBV2 to TRBJ2-2, with 12 bases lining up with TRBD2. Germline values: CDR1 SNHLY, CDR2 FYNNEI. The V gene end was trimmed by 5 bases and the J gene end by 4 bases; junction bases not matched to a gene: 5. The CDR3 runs 16 residues. The CDR3 protein is CASSQTSGGPTGELFF. Here the CDR3 DNA reads TGTGCCAGCAGTCAGACTAGCGGGGGCCCCACCGGGGAGCTGTTTTTT.

J is TRBJ1-1 and V is TRBV11-2; D ambiguous. CDR1 and CDR2 (germline): SGHAT, FQNNGV. There are 16 residues in the CDR3. V lost 2 bases, J lost 1 base, and 14 bases lay in between. CDR3: CASSLLHPRENTEAFF. The CDR3 DNA follows: TGTGCCAGCAGCTTACTACACCCTAGGGAGAACACTGAAGCTTTCTTT.

The chain uses TRBV5-1 and TRBJ2-3; D not resolved. The V gene lost 0 bases and the J gene lost 4 bases, with 3 bases spanning the gap. From germline, CDR1 is SGHRS and CDR2 YFSETQ. The CDR3 runs to 12 residues. DNA of the CDR3: TGCGCCAGCAGCTTGGTTGCAGATACGCAGTATTTT. It is translated as CASSLVADTQYF.

This chain joins TRBV5-1 and TRBJ1-6, with 7 positions matching TRBD1. The CDR3 has 14 residues. V was pared by 4 bases and J by 7 bases, with 5 bases of the junction left unmatched. CDR1 and CDR2 from the germline V gene are SGHRS and YFSETQ. CDR3 amino acids: CASSQQGTNSPLHF. The CDR3 bases are TGCGCCAGCAGCCAACAGGGGACAAATTCACCCCTCCACTTT.

CDR3 sequence (DNA): TGTGCCAGCAGTGACTCAGTAGCGGGAGGGCCAGATACGCAGTATTTT. Translated, it gives CASSDSVAGGPDTQYF. The rearrangement uses TRBV6-4 and TRBJ2-3, with TRBD2 matching 11 bases. V was pared by 0 bases and J by 4 bases, with 3 bases of the junction left unmatched. Germline loops: CDR1 MRHNA, CDR2 SNTAGT. The CDR3 has 16 residues.

This chain uses TRBV28 with TRBJ2-2; D is tentatively TRBD1 or TRBD2 (6 bases each). The germline V gene encodes CDR1 MDHEN and CDR2 SYDVKM. Trimming pared 1 base from V and 0 bases from J, leaving 27 bases between. The CDR3 length is 22 residues. CDR3 amino acids: CASSLFSFWKGRDISNTGELFF. Here the CDR3 DNA reads TGTGCCAGCAGTTTATTCTCTTTCTGGAAGGGGCGGGACATATCGAACACCGGGGAGCTGTTTTTT.

The gene calls are TRBV6-1 and TRBJ1-5; D possibly corresponds to TRBD1 (5 bases). This CDR3 contains 14 residues. The V and J ends lost 3 bases and 5 bases respectively, with 11 bases between them. Germline V lookup: CDR1 MNHNS, CDR2 SASEGT. CDR3 protein: CASSDQGTYQPQHF. CDR3 coding DNA: TGTGCCAGCAGTGATCAGGGCACCTATCAGCCCCAGCATTTT.

The chain recombines TRBV11-2 with TRBJ1-5; TRBD1 aligns across 7 bases. This CDR3 has 12 amino acids. CDR1 and CDR2 (germline): SGHAT, FQNNGV. With 4 bases clipped from V and 7 bases from J, the junction kept 1 base outside the gene matches. The CDR3 DNA follows: TGTGCCAGCAGCTCGACAGGGCAGCCCCAGCATTTT. Translation: CASSSTGQPQHF.

The chain links TRBV5-1 to TRBJ1-1; TRBD1 might be the D (5 bases). The CDR3 spans 17 residues. V dropped 4 bases and J dropped 5 bases, with 24 bases sitting between them. CDR1 and CDR2 from the germline V gene are SGHRS and YFSETQ. CDR3 region: CASSRGDGGARGTEAFF. In DNA form, the CDR3 reads TGCGCCAGCAGCAGAGGGGATGGCGGGGCTCGGGGAACTGAAGCTTTCTTT.

The J gene is TRBJ2-2, the V gene TRBV29-1, with D possibly matching TRBD1 (6 bases). CDR3 length equals 15 residues. CDR1 is SQVTM and CDR2 is ANQGSEA in the germline V gene. V was cut by 5 bases and J by 0 bases, with 13 bases left in between. The DNA for the CDR3 is TGCAGCGTTACAGGGTCATCCGCGAACACCGGGGAGCTGTTTTTT. As protein: CSVTGSSANTGELFF.

This clone was counted once. Other nucleotide sequences in the sample specify the same CDR3. The rearrangement uses TRBV28 and TRBJ2-5; the D gene is possibly TRBD2 (6 bases). Germline values: CDR1 MDHEN, CDR2 SYDVKM. With 3 bases removed from V and 0 bases from J, the gap between germline ends came to 11 bases. The CDR3 has 15 amino acids. The CDR3 sequence is CASSLVGLYQETQYF. CDR3 nucleotide sequence: TGTGCCAGCAGTTTGGTGGGACTGTACCAAGAGACCCAGTACTTC.

Only one count was recorded for this clone. The chain joins TRBV4-1 to TRBJ1-6; tentative D call: TRBD1 (5 bases). The CDR3 covers 14 residues. CDR1 MGHRA and CDR2 YSYEKL come from the germline V gene. V shed 3 bases and J shed 10 bases, with 13 bases lying between them. The CDR3 reads CASSHLGGNSPLHF. Written as DNA, the CDR3 is TGCGCCAGCAGCCATCTTGGGGGAAACTCACCCCTCCACTTT.